Below are 30 T cell receptor beta chains sequenced from a single sample in a study of cytomegalovirus exposure and HLA in healthy donors. Only in-frame clones appear in the TCRdb table, and some are missing; sequencing was by immunoSEQ multiplex PCR. The sample yields 250,000 or so clones, 80% to 90% seen once. Input material: PBMCs. Receptors were obtained from a man aged 18 to 29 in good health and CMV-seronegative.

The chain has TRBV7-9 and TRBJ2-4; the match to TRBD1 covers 7 bases. Germline V CDR1 and CDR2: SEHNR, FQNEAQ (reference sequence). V shed 4 bases, J shed 1 base, and the junction held 10 bases outside the gene matches. This CDR3 is 17 amino acids long. The CDR3 sequence: CASSSNDRATAKNIQYF. CDR3 in DNA: TGTGCCAGCAGCTCCAACGACAGGGCTACGGCCAAAAACATTCAGTACTTC.

The chain links TRBV11-2 to TRBJ1-1; D remains ambiguous. V lost 1 base and J lost 1, with 10 bases in between. This CDR3 spans 15 amino acids. Germline assignment: CDR1 SGHAT and CDR2 FQNNGV. Written as DNA, the CDR3 is TGTGCCAGCAGCTTAGGTCCCCGCGGGAACACTGAAGCTTTCTTT. Protein product: CASSLGPRGNTEAFF.

The genes are TRBV20-1 and TRBJ2-5; D is uncertain. V dropped 8 bases and J dropped 2 bases, with 9 bases sitting between them. Germline V CDR1 and CDR2: DFQATT, SNEGSKA (reference sequence). The CDR3 is made up of 11 amino acids. The CDR3 reads CSTDYQETQYF. For the CDR3, the DNA is TGCAGTACTGATTATCAAGAGACCCAGTACTTC.

This rearrangement joins TRBV2 to TRBJ1-1; D call uncertain. The CDR3 length is 14 residues. V was trimmed by 4 bases and J by 5 bases, leaving 14 bases between them. Germline V CDR1 and CDR2: SNHLY, FYNNEI. Here the CDR3 DNA reads TGTGCCAGCAGTGTCGAGGGCTATGGGACTGAAGCTTTCTTT. Its translation is CASSVEGYGTEAFF.

J is TRBJ1-2 and V is TRBV6-1; 8 bases fit TRBD1. CDR3 size: 13 residues. J lost 5 bases, V lost 9 bases, and 8 bases had no gene match. Germline CDR1 reads MNHNS; CDR2 reads SASEGT. CDR3 nucleotide sequence: TGTGCCAGGAGACAGGGGCCGGGGTATGGCTACACCTTC. This encodes CARRQGPGYGYTF.

Here the CDR3 reads CASSQERGREADTQYF. The CDR3, as DNA: TGCGCCAGCAGCCAAGAGAGGGGGCGGGAGGCAGATACGCAGTATTTT. This chain joins TRBV4-1 and TRBJ2-3; TRBD2 might be the D (8 bases). The length of the CDR3 is 16 residues. Germline V gene data show CDR1 as MGHRA and CDR2 as YSYEKL. Trimming took off 0 bases at V and 4 bases at J, with 14 bases between the two ends.

The rearrangement links TRBV9 to TRBJ1-3; D remains unclear. The CDR3 runs 14 residues. Germline V gene lookup returns CDR1 SGDLS and CDR2 YYNGEE. The V end lost 6 bases, the J end lost 0 bases, and 10 bases lay between the germline ends. The CDR3 bases are TGTGCCAGCAATAAGAGGTCCTCTGGAAACACCATATATTTT. It is translated as CASNKRSSGNTIYF.

CDR3 region: CASSLGGAKSYGYTF. The CDR3 DNA follows: TGTGCCAGCAGCTTAGGGGGCGCGAAATCCTACGGCTACACCTTC. The V and J genes are TRBV7-8 and TRBJ1-2; maybe TRBD1 (5 bases). The germline V and J ends were trimmed by 1 base and 8 bases, with 17 bases remaining between them. CDR1 is SGHVS, CDR2 FQNEAQ, per germline. CDR3 length: 15 residues.

The V call is TRBV7-2, the J call TRBJ1-4; D not resolved. This CDR3 region has 14 residues. Trimming took off 3 bases at V and 4 bases at J, with 9 bases between the two ends. Per the germline V gene, CDR1 is SGHTA and CDR2 is FQGNSA. This CDR3 reads CASSLTQVNEKLFF. As DNA, the CDR3 is TGTGCCAGCAGCTTGACCCAGGTTAATGAAAAACTGTTTTTT.

The V and J genes are TRBV2 and TRBJ1-6, with TRBD1 matching 9 bases. Trimming cost V 11 bases and J 7 bases; bases outside gene matches: 9. Per the germline V gene, CDR1 is SNHLY and CDR2 is FYNNEI. The CDR3 length is 14 residues. The CDR3 loop is CAGEGQGGNSPLHF. In nucleotides, the CDR3 is TGTGCCGGAGAGGGACAGGGAGGGAATTCACCCCTCCACTTT.

CDR3 amino acids: CASSNDPGGFYGYTF. CDR3 DNA sequence: TGTGCCAGCAGCAACGACCCCGGGGGATTTTATGGCTACACCTTC. The V gene is TRBV6-5, the J gene TRBJ1-2; possibly TRBD1 for D (5 bases). The CDR3 totals 15 residues. V was clipped by 6 bases and J by 5 bases, with 19 bases between them. The V gene's germline CDR1 is MNHEY and CDR2 SVGAGI.

The chain is built from TRBV29-1 and TRBJ2-3; TRBD2 aligns across 13 bases. V shed 3 bases and J 6 bases; nucleotides not matched to a gene: 6. The CDR3 spans 15 residues. Germline lookup yields CDR1 SQVTM and CDR2 ANQGSEA. Here the CDR3 DNA reads TGCAGCGTTGACGGACTAGCGGGAGTCCCCGATACGCAGTATTTT. Protein: CSVDGLAGVPDTQYF.

The J gene is TRBJ2-1, the V gene TRBV7-6; possibly TRBD2 for D (6 bases). CDR1 and CDR2 from the germline V gene are SGHVS and FNYEAQ. V was pared by 4 bases and J by 9 bases, with 16 bases between. This CDR3 spans 14 amino acids. This CDR3 reads CASSYRGGAGEQFF. CDR3 DNA: TGTGCCAGCAGCTATCGCGGCGGGGCGGGTGAGCAGTTCTTC.

V is TRBV4-2 and J is TRBJ1-1; D is uncertain. Deletions cut 4 bases from V and 0 bases from J, with 6 bases between. The CDR3 is made up of 13 amino acids. Looked up from germline, CDR1 is LGHNA and CDR2 is YNFKEQ. CDR3 in DNA: TGTGCCAGCAGCCGAGTCTTGAACACTGAAGCTTTCTTT. Its protein product is CASSRVLNTEAFF.

V gene TRBV10-3 combines with J gene TRBJ2-1; TRBD1 aligns across 9 bases. The CDR3 has 13 amino acids. Germline CDR1 is ENHRY and CDR2 is SYGVKD. The ends lost 8 bases at V and 9 bases at J; junction bases unmatched: 8. For the CDR3, the DNA is TGTGCCATCGGGGGGACAGGGAGGGTTGAGCAGTTCTTC. Encoded protein: CAIGGTGRVEQFF.

The V and J genes are TRBV7-6 and TRBJ1-3; 8 bases fit TRBD1. Germline V lookup: CDR1 SGHVS, CDR2 FNYEAQ. This CDR3 spans 14 amino acids. V shed 10 bases, J shed 0 bases, and the junction held 5 bases outside the gene matches. This chain's CDR3 is CATSGGPSGNTIYF. Here the CDR3 DNA reads TGTGCCACCTCAGGGGGCCCCTCTGGAAACACCATATATTTT.

The chain is built from TRBV10-3 and TRBJ2-1, with a possible D match to TRBD1 (6 bases). V dropped 4 bases and J dropped 5 bases, with 15 bases sitting between them. Germline V gene data show CDR1 as ENHRY and CDR2 as SYGVKD. The CDR3 consists of 15 residues. The CDR3 DNA reads as TGTGCCATCAGTGCCTCCAATCAGGGGAACAATGAGCAGTTCTTC. Translated: CAISASNQGNNEQFF.

The genes are TRBV28 and TRBJ1-5, with a possible D match to TRBD1 (6 bases). V lost 4 bases, J lost 7 bases, and 11 bases lay in between. Per germline, CDR1 MDHEN and CDR2 SYDVKM. CDR3 length equals 13 residues. The CDR3 nucleotides are TGTGCCAGCAGTTCGGAAAGGGGGCAGCCCCAGCATTTT. This codes for CASSSERGQPQHF. Filled out from reference TRBV28 and TRBJ1-5, the complete variable domain reads DVKVTQSSRYLVKRTGEKVFLECVQDMDHENMFWYRQDPGLGLRLIYFSYDVKMKEKGDIPEGYSVSREKKERFSLILESASTNQTSMYLCASSSERGQPQHFGDGTRLSIL.

The V and J genes are TRBV19 and TRBJ1-2; D call uncertain. V was trimmed by 5 bases and J by 4 bases, leaving 14 bases between them. The CDR3 is 14 amino acids. In germline, CDR1 is LNHDA, CDR2 SQIVND (reference sequence). The CDR3 is CASSLVDTVYGYTF. The CDR3 DNA is TGTGCCAGTAGTCTCGTCGACACCGTCTATGGCTACACCTTC.

The rearrangement joins TRBV19 to TRBJ2-1; TRBD1 might be the D (5 bases). Germline V gene sequence: CDR1 LNHDA, CDR2 SQIVND (reference sequence). Trimming cost V 3 bases and J 1 base, with 13 bases left between them. The CDR3 runs 16 residues. CDR3 residues: CASSILGESSYNEQFF. The CDR3 DNA sequence: TGTGCCAGTAGTATTTTAGGGGAATCTTCCTACAATGAGCAGTTCTTC.

The V call is TRBV7-2, the J call TRBJ2-7, with TRBD1 matching over 9 bases. CDR1 is SGHTA, CDR2 FQGNSA, per germline. Trimming took 5 bases from V and 2 from J; bases not matched to a gene: 13. The CDR3 loop spans 17 amino acids. The CDR3 sequence is CASSLTGGAWRAYEQYF. For the CDR3, the DNA is TGTGCCAGCAGCCTCACAGGGGGCGCATGGAGAGCCTACGAGCAGTACTTC.

This chain links TRBV21-1 with TRBJ2-7; the tabulated D call, TRBD1, remains unverified against the DNA. TRBV21-1 is marked as a pseudogene. The CDR3 extends over 16 amino acids. CDR3 DNA: TGTGCCAGCAGCAAAGCGCTGGCAGTCCAAACCTACGAGCAGTACTTC. Translation gives CASSKALAVQTYEQYF.

Only a few counts were recorded for this clone. Other DNA sequences from this sample encode an identical CDR3 as well. The chain has TRBV2 and TRBJ1-5; the D is unclear. The CDR3 consists of 13 residues. V gave up 4 bases and J gave up 0 bases, with 4 bases separating them. CDR1 is SNHLY, CDR2 FYNNEI, per germline. CDR3: CASSVYSNQPQHF. CDR3 sequence (DNA): TGTGCCAGCAGTGTTTATAGCAATCAGCCCCAGCATTTT.

The chain has TRBV7-2 and TRBJ1-2; 7 positions agree with TRBD1. The V segment lost 5 bases and the J segment 5 bases; nucleotides outside the gene matches: 5. The germline V gene has CDR1 SGHTA and CDR2 FQGNSA. The CDR3 runs 13 residues. The CDR3 sequence: CASSHGQDYGYTF. The CDR3 nucleotides read TGTGCCAGCAGCCATGGACAGGATTATGGCTACACCTTC.

The chain couples TRBV5-1 to TRBJ2-5; 10 bases fit TRBD1. CDR3 length: 16 amino acids. The V gene end was trimmed by 4 bases and the J gene end by 5 bases; junction bases not matched to a gene: 11. Germline V gene lookup returns CDR1 SGHRS and CDR2 YFSETQ. CDR3 sequence: CASSLPGTGDTETQYF. DNA of the CDR3: TGCGCCAGCAGCCTTCCCGGGACAGGGGATACGGAGACCCAGTACTTC.

This clone has just a few counts. The rearrangement joins TRBV9 to TRBJ1-6, with D unresolved. The CDR3 has 14 residues. CDR1 SGDLS and CDR2 YYNGEE come from the germline V gene. Trimming pared 0 bases from V and 7 bases from J, leaving 8 bases between. In nucleotides, the CDR3 is TGTGCCAGCAGCGTAGAAGGACTCAATTCACCCCTCCACTTT. It codes for CASSVEGLNSPLHF.

The count of this clone is one. V is TRBV27 and J is TRBJ2-5; 11 bases fit TRBD2. The junction had 3 bases not matched to a gene; V was cut back by 5 bases and J by 4 bases. The germline V gene encodes CDR1 MNHEY and CDR2 SMNVEV (reference sequence). The CDR3 loop spans 14 amino acids. DNA for the CDR3: TGTGCCAGCAGTCTTAGCGGGAGGGGAGAGACCCAGTACTTC. The encoded protein is CASSLSGRGETQYF.

The chain joins TRBV28 to TRBJ2-7, with a tentative D call TRBD2 (6 bases). V lost 5 bases and J lost 11, with 16 bases in between. This CDR3 is 12 amino acids long. Germline lookup yields CDR1 MDHEN and CDR2 SYDVKM. CDR3 DNA sequence: TGTGCCAGCAGTCCGGGTGGATTAGCGGAGTACTTC. Amino acids: CASSPGGLAEYF.

In this sample, this clone turned up a few times. This chain connects TRBV7-2 to TRBJ1-5; 8 nucleotides agree with TRBD1. The CDR3 covers 15 residues. Germline V gene lookup returns CDR1 SGHTA and CDR2 FQGNSA. With 0 bases clipped from V and 5 bases from J, the junction kept 3 bases outside the gene matches. Here the CDR3 reads CASSLAGQAYQPQHF. The CDR3 nucleotides are TGTGCCAGCAGCTTAGCGGGACAGGCATATCAGCCCCAGCATTTT.

This chain links TRBV6-5 with TRBJ1-3, with D perhaps TRBD1 (6 bases). V lost 5 bases and J 6 bases, leaving 11 bases between the germline ends. This CDR3 region has 13 residues. Germline CDR1 and CDR2: MNHEY and SVGAGI. Here the CDR3 DNA reads TGTGCCAGCAGTAGAGCAGGGGCAAACACCATATATTTT. This encodes CASSRAGANTIYF.